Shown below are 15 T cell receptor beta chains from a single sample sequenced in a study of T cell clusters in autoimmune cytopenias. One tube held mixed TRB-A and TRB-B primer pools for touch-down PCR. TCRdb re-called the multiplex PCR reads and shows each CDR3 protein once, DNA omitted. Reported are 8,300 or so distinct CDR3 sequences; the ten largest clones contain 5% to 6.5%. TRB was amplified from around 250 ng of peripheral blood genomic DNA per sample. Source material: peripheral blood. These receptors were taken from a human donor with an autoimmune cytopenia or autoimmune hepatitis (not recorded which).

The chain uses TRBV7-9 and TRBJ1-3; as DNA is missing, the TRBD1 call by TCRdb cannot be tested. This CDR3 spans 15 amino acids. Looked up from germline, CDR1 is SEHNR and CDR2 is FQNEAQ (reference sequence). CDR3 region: CASRPQGNSGNTIYF.

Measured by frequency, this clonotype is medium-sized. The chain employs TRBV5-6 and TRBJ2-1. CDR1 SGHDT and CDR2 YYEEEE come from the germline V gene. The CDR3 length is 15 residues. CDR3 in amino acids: CASSWDFSSYNEQFF.

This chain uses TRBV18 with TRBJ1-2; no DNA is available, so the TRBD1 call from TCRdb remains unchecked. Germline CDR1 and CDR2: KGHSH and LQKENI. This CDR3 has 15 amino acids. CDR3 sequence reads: CASSPPDRVGYGYTF.

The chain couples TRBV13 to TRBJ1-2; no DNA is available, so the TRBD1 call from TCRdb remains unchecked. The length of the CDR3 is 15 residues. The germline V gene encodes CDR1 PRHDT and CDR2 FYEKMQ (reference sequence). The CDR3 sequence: CASMGRFRANYGYTF.

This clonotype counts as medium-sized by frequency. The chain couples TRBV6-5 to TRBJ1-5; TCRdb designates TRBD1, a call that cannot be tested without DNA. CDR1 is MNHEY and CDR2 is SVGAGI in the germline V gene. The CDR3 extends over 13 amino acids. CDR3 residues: CASTPGRNQPQHF.

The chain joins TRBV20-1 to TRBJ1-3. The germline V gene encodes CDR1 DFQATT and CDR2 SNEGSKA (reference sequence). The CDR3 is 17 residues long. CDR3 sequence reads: CSARDLSGHLAGNTIYF.

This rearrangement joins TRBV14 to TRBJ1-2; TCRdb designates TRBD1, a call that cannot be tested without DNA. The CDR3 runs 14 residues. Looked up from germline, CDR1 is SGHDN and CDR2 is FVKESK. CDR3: CASSQDRVNYGYTF.

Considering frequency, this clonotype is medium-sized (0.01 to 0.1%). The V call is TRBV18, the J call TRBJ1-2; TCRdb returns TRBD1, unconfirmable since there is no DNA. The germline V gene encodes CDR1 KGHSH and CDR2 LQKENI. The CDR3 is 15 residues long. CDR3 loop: CASSPVDRANYGYTF.

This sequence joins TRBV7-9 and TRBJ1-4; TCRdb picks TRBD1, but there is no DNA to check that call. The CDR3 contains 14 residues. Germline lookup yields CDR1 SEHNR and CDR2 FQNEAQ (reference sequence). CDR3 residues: CASSRNRDGEKLFF.

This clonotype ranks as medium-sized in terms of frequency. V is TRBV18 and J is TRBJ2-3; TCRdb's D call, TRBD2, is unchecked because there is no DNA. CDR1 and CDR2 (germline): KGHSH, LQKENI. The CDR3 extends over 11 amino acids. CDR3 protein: CASERADTQYF. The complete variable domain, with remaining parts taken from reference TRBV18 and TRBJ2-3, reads NAGVMQNPRHLVRRRGQEARLRCSPMKGHSHVYWYRQLPEEGLKFMVYLQKENIIDESGMPKERFSAEFPKEGPSILRIQQVVRGDSAAYFCASERADTQYFGPGTRLTVL.

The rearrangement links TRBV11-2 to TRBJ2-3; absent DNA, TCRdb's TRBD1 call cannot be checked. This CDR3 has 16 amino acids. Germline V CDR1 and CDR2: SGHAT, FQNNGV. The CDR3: CASSSWGGGSADTQYF.

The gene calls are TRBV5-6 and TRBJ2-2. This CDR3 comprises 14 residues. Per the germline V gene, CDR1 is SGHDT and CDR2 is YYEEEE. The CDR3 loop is CASSFKVDTGELFF.

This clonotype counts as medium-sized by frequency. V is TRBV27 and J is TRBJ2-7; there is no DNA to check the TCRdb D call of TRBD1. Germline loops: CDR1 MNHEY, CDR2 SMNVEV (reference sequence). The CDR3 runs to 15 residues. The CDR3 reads CASHGAGESSYEQYF.

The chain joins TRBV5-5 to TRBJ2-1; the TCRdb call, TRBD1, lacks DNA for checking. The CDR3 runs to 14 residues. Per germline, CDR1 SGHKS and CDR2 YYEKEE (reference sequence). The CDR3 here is CASSRTGDIDEQFF.

CDR3 sequence: CASSQTGDYGYTF. V gene TRBV6-4 combines with J gene TRBJ1-2; TCRdb names TRBD1, which stays unverified in the absence of DNA. Germline loops: CDR1 MRHNA, CDR2 SNTAGT. CDR3 size: 13 residues.